The 26 T cell receptor beta chains listed next were all sequenced from one sample in a study of OX40 agonist ivuxolimab in advanced cancers. Libraries were prepared by immunoSEQ multiplex PCR; TCRdb keeps only in-frame clonotypes and omits some of them. Of 100,000 or so clones detected, approximately 90% appear once; the ten largest clones hold approximately 0.31%. Sequences were derived from CD4+ or CD8+ T cells sorted from blood, sampled in a trial of the OX40 agonist ivuxolimab. The receptors shown here come from an adult with an advanced solid tumor such as melanoma, head and neck, liver or kidney cancer.

The CDR3 DNA is TGCAGCGTTGGGTTTACAGCGGGGGACTACAATGAGCAGTTCTTC. Amino acid sequence: CSVGFTAGDYNEQFF. The chain is built from TRBV29-1 and TRBJ2-1, with 8 bases that match TRBD2. Germline trimming cut 4 bases from V and 3 bases from J; bases unmatched to any gene: 8. Germline loops: CDR1 SQVTM, CDR2 ANQGSEA. The CDR3 is made up of 15 amino acids.

This clone occurred a few times. The rearrangement links TRBV7-2 to TRBJ2-2; D gene uncertain. V was pared by 5 bases and J by 4 bases, with 8 bases between. CDR1 is SGHTA and CDR2 is FQGNSA in the germline V gene. CDR3 size: 13 residues. The CDR3 nucleotides read TGTGCCAGCAGCACATCGGTCACCGGGGAGCTGTTTTTT. This encodes CASSTSVTGELFF.

This clone occurred once. The rearrangement joins TRBV2 to TRBJ2-3; 10 nucleotides align to TRBD2. CDR1 SNHLY and CDR2 FYNNEI come from the germline V gene. The CDR3 is 17 amino acids. Unmatched junction bases numbered 8, after V lost 5 bases and J lost 0 bases. Written as DNA, the CDR3 is TGTGCCAGCAGTTGGGCTAGCGGGAGTGTCAGCACAGATACGCAGTATTTT. Residues: CASSWASGSVSTDTQYF.

The gene calls are TRBV9 and TRBJ1-1; TRBD1 matches 10 bases. The trim removed 3 bases at V and 4 bases at J, leaving 12 bases unmatched. This CDR3 contains 17 residues. The V gene's germline CDR1 is SGDLS and CDR2 YYNGEE. The CDR3 loop is CASSGRQGAVVPTEAFF. The CDR3 DNA reads as TGTGCCAGCAGCGGGCGACAGGGGGCGGTGGTCCCCACTGAAGCTTTCTTT.

The CDR3, as DNA: TGTGCCAGCGGGACAGGGGGACCAGATACGCAGTATTTT. Protein product: CASGTGGPDTQYF. The J gene is TRBJ2-3, the V gene TRBV19; 11 bases are a match to TRBD1. With V trimmed by 9 bases and J by 4 bases, 3 bases remained unmatched. There are 13 residues in the CDR3. Germline-derived CDR1 and CDR2 are LNHDA and SQIVND (reference sequence).

The rearrangement uses TRBV7-9 and TRBJ2-1, with TRBD2 identical over 10 bases. The length of the CDR3 is 17 residues. J lost 3 bases, V lost 1 base, and 6 bases had no gene match. Germline loops: CDR1 SEHNR, CDR2 FQNEAQ (reference sequence). The CDR3 coding sequence is TGTGCCAGCAGCTTAGGGGGAGCGGGAGGGCGCTACAATGAGCAGTTCTTC. Protein sequence: CASSLGGAGGRYNEQFF.

This clone showed up just a few times. This rearrangement joins TRBV28 to TRBJ2-1; D remains unclear. This CDR3 region has 11 residues. Per germline, CDR1 MDHEN and CDR2 SYDVKM. The V and J ends lost 7 bases and 9 bases respectively, with 10 bases between them. For the CDR3, the DNA is TGTGCCAGCACCTCAGTTGGTGAGCAGTTCTTC. Protein: CASTSVGEQFF.

The rearrangement joins TRBV7-6 to TRBJ2-1, with 7 positions matching TRBD2. This CDR3 has 18 amino acids. The germline V gene has CDR1 SGHVS and CDR2 FNYEAQ. The V and J ends lost 5 bases and 6 bases, in that order; junction bases with no gene match: 19. The CDR3 protein is CASSSRRGEGGPGNEQFF. The CDR3 nucleotides are TGTGCCAGCAGCAGCCGCCGGGGAGAGGGAGGGCCCGGCAATGAGCAGTTCTTC.

This chain connects TRBV9 to TRBJ2-1; TRBD2 matches 11 bases. The CDR3 spans 15 residues. Germline CDR1 SGDLS, CDR2 YYNGEE. Trimming removed 1 base from V and 8 bases from J; junction bases left unmatched: 5. CDR3 nucleotides: TGTGCCAGCAGCGTACTAGCGGGAGGTTCGGATGAGCAGTTCTTC. This translates into CASSVLAGGSDEQFF.

This rearrangement joins TRBV9 to TRBJ1-1; 8 nucleotides match TRBD1. Germline V gene lookup returns CDR1 SGDLS and CDR2 YYNGEE. V lost 2 bases, J lost 3 bases, and 6 bases stayed unmatched. CDR3 length: 15 amino acids. CDR3 sequence reads: CASSVRGPEDTEAFF. The CDR3 DNA reads TGTGCCAGCAGCGTCAGGGGGCCTGAGGACACTGAAGCTTTCTTT. Drawing the rest from reference TRBV9 and TRBJ1-1, the complete variable domain is DSGVTQTPKHLITATGQRVTLRCSPRSGDLSVYWYQQSLDQGLQFLIQYYNGEERAKGNILERFSAQQFPDLHSELNLSSLELGDSALYFCASSVRGPEDTEAFFGQGTRLTVV.

This sequence joins TRBV30 and TRBJ1-6; 7 bases fit TRBD1. The V gene end was trimmed by 4 bases and the J gene end by 9 bases; junction bases not matched to a gene: 6. CDR3 length: 13 amino acids. CDR1 is GTSNPN and CDR2 is SVGIG in the germline V gene (reference sequence). The CDR3 loop is CAWMLSGGSPLHF. CDR3 DNA: TGTGCCTGGATGCTTTCAGGGGGTTCACCCCTCCACTTT.

The DNA for the CDR3 is TGTGCCAGCAGCGTGATAGCGGGGGGTCCCCATGAGCAGTTCTTC. This codes for CASSVIAGGPHEQFF. This chain links TRBV9 with TRBJ2-1; 10 nucleotides agree with TRBD2. From germline, CDR1 is SGDLS and CDR2 YYNGEE. The CDR3 loop spans 15 amino acids. The V segment lost 2 bases and the J segment 8 bases; nucleotides outside the gene matches: 7.

This sequence joins TRBV5-4 and TRBJ2-1; the match to TRBD2 covers 10 bases. The germline V gene has CDR1 SGHNT and CDR2 YYREEE (reference sequence). The CDR3 extends over 16 amino acids. Trimming removed 3 bases from V and 6 bases from J; junction bases left unmatched: 9. The CDR3 DNA reads TGTGCCAGCAGCTCCACCAAAGGACTAGCGGCCAATGAGCAGTTCTTC. This encodes CASSSTKGLAANEQFF.

The V call is TRBV28, the J call TRBJ2-5; 8 nucleotides align to TRBD2. Germline V gives CDR1 MDHEN, CDR2 SYDVKM. After removal of 1 base from V and 5 bases from J, the junction contained 6 bases not matched to a gene. This CDR3 comprises 15 residues. The DNA for the CDR3 is TGTGCCAGCAGTTTATACGGGAGGGCCGAGGAGACCCAGTACTTC. It yields the protein CASSLYGRAEETQYF. The entire variable domain, with the rest obtained from reference TRBV28 and TRBJ2-5, is as follows: DVKVTQSSRYLVKRTGEKVFLECVQDMDHENMFWYRQDPGLGLRLIYFSYDVKMKEKGDIPEGYSVSREKKERFSLILESASTNQTSMYLCASSLYGRAEETQYFGPGTRLLVL.

This clone is a singleton in its sample. The chain is built from TRBV6-6 and TRBJ1-2; 8 bases match TRBD1. With 0 bases clipped from V and 5 bases from J, the junction kept 2 bases outside the gene matches. The CDR3 covers 14 residues. Looked up from germline, CDR1 is MNHNY and CDR2 is SVGAGI (reference sequence). The DNA for the CDR3 is TGTGCCAGCAGTTACTCGGACAGGGTGTATGGCTACACCTTC. This codes for CASSYSDRVYGYTF.

V usage is TRBV4-2 and J usage is TRBJ2-2; D may be TRBD1 (5 bases). The ends were cut back, 0 bases at V and 1 base at J, with 9 bases in the middle. CDR1 LGHNA and CDR2 YNFKEQ come from the germline V gene. The length of the CDR3 is 16 residues. The CDR3 DNA sequence: TGTGCCAGCAGCCAAGAGCCCAGGGTGAACACCGGGGAGCTGTTTTTT. Its protein product is CASSQEPRVNTGELFF.

This chain joins TRBV7-3 and TRBJ2-1; 9 nucleotides align to TRBD1. This CDR3 spans 15 amino acids. V was pared by 5 bases and J by 7 bases, with 9 bases of the junction left unmatched. Germline values: CDR1 SGHTA, CDR2 FQGTGA. The CDR3 loop is CASSMQGQGWNEQFF. As DNA, the CDR3 is TGTGCCAGCAGCATGCAGGGACAGGGATGGAATGAGCAGTTCTTC.

The genes are TRBV19 and TRBJ2-7; 7 bases line up with TRBD1. CDR1 LNHDA and CDR2 SQIVND come from the germline V gene (reference sequence). The CDR3 has 15 amino acids. V dropped 5 bases and J dropped 2; count of bases not matched to a gene: 9. CDR3 coding DNA: TGTGCCAGTAGTGGCGGCACAGGGGATCCCTACGAGCAGTACTTC. Its translation is CASSGGTGDPYEQYF.

This chain joins TRBV7-6 and TRBJ2-1; TRBD1 aligns across 10 bases. This CDR3 contains 15 residues. V was pared by 5 bases and J by 4 bases, with 5 bases of the junction left unmatched. Looked up from germline, CDR1 is SGHVS and CDR2 is FNYEAQ. The CDR3 region is CASSRTGGPYNEQFF. The CDR3 DNA reads as TGTGCCAGCAGCCGGACAGGGGGTCCTTACAATGAGCAGTTCTTC.

The chain is built from TRBV29-1 and TRBJ1-2; D gene unclear. Trimming cost V 3 bases and J 5 bases, with 4 bases left between them. CDR1 is SQVTM, CDR2 ANQGSEA, per germline. CDR3 length: 10 amino acids. The chain's CDR3 is CSVEQYGYTF. CDR3 DNA: TGCAGCGTTGAGCAGTATGGCTACACCTTC. The full variable domain, with the rest looked up from reference TRBV29-1 and TRBJ1-2, is SAVISQKPSRDICQRGTSLTIQCQVDSQVTMMFWYRQQPGQSLTLIATANQGSEATYESGFVIDKFPISRPNLTFSTLTVSNMSPEDSSIYLCSVEQYGYTFGSGTRLTVV.

The genes are TRBV7-2 and TRBJ2-2; possible D gene TRBD1, 6 bases. The CDR3 has 16 residues. V was shortened by 5 bases and J by 5 bases, with 18 bases between the two germline ends. Germline V CDR1 and CDR2: SGHTA, FQGNSA. CDR3 sequence reads: CASSQMSGGVTGELFF. CDR3 DNA sequence: TGTGCCAGCAGCCAGATGTCTGGGGGCGTGACCGGGGAGCTGTTTTTT.

The DNA of the CDR3 is TGCGCCAGCAGCTTCCAGACAGGGGGCGCAGAGGAGACCCAGTACTTC. Its translation is CASSFQTGGAEETQYF. The V gene is TRBV5-1, the J gene TRBJ2-5; 10 bases are shared with TRBD1. J lost 5 bases, V lost 2 bases, and 9 bases had no gene match. CDR3 length equals 16 residues. Per germline, CDR1 SGHRS and CDR2 YFSETQ. The complete variable domain, with remaining parts taken from reference TRBV5-1 and TRBJ2-5, reads KAGVTQTPRYLIKTRGQQVTLSCSPISGHRSVSWYQQTPGQGLQFLFEYFSETQRNKGNFPGRFSGRQFSNSRSEMNVSTLELGDSALYLCASSFQTGGAEETQYFGPGTRLLVL.

This chain uses TRBV2 with TRBJ2-1; TRBD2 agrees at 10 bases. Germline loops: CDR1 SNHLY, CDR2 FYNNEI. The CDR3 is made up of 14 amino acids. V lost 4 bases and J lost 6; bases outside the gene matches: 3. CDR3 amino acids: CASSVLAGVNEQFF. In DNA form, the CDR3 reads TGTGCCAGCAGTGTTCTAGCGGGAGTCAATGAGCAGTTCTTC.

This clone was detected only once. This chain connects TRBV11-2 to TRBJ2-2; D may correspond to TRBD1 or TRBD2 (6 bases each). Looked up from germline, CDR1 is SGHAT and CDR2 is FQNNGV. Trimming took off 5 bases at V and 8 bases at J, with 24 bases between the two ends. The CDR3 contains 17 residues. The CDR3 is CASSQMQLLWGAGELFF. CDR3 in DNA: TGTGCCAGCAGCCAGATGCAGTTACTATGGGGGGCAGGGGAGCTGTTTTTT.

V and J are TRBV5-5 and TRBJ2-7; TRBD2 matches 11 bases. With V trimmed by 1 base and J by 2 bases, 8 bases remained unmatched. The V gene's germline CDR1 is SGHKS and CDR2 YYEKEE (reference sequence). The CDR3 is 17 amino acids. As DNA, the CDR3 is TGTGCCAGCAGCTTGTTTACTAGCGGGAGCGTGACCTACGAGCAGTACTTC. Protein product: CASSLFTSGSVTYEQYF.

The chain recombines TRBV10-3 with TRBJ2-7, with a tentative D call TRBD1 (5 bases). V lost 6 bases, J lost 0 bases, and 12 bases lay in between. Germline V gene data show CDR1 as ENHRY and CDR2 as SYGVKD. The CDR3 is 14 amino acids. The CDR3 DNA reads as TGTGCCATCAGACAGACAGAGAGCTCCTACGAGCAGTACTTC. The encoded protein is CAIRQTESSYEQYF.